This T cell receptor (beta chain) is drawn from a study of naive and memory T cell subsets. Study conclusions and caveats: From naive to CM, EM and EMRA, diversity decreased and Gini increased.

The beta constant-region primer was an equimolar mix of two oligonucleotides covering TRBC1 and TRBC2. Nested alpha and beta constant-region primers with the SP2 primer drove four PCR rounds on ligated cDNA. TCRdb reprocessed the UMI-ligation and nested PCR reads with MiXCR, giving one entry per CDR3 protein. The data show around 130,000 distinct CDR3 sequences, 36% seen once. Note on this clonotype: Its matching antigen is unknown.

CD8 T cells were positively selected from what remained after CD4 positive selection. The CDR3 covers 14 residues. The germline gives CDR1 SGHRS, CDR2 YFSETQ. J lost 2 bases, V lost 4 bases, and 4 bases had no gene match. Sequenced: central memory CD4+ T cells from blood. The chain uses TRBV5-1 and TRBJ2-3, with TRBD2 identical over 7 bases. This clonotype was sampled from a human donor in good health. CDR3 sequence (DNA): TGCGCCAGCAGCGGGGGGGGATACACAGATACGCAGTATTTT. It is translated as CASSGGGYTDTQYF.